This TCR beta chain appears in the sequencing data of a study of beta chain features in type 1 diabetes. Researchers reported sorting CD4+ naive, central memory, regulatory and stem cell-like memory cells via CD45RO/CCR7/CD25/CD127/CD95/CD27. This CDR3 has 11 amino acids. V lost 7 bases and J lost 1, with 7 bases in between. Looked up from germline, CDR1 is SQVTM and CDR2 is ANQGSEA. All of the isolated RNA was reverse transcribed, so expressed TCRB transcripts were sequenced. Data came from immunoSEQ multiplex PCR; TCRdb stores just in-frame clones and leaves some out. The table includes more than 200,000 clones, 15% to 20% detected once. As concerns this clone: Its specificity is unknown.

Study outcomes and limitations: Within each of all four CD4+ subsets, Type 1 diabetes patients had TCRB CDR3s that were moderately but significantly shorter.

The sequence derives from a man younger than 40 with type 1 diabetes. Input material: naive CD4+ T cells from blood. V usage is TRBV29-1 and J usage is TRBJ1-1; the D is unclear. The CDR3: CSASENTEAFF. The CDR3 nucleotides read TGCAGCGCGTCAGAGAACACTGAAGCTTTCTTT. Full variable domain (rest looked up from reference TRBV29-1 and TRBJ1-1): SAVISQKPSRDICQRGTSLTIQCQVDSQVTMMFWYRQQPGQSLTLIATANQGSEATYESGFVIDKFPISRPNLTFSTLTVSNMSPEDSSIYLCSASENTEAFFGQGTRLTVV.